This T cell receptor (beta chain) was sequenced during a study of identical twins. Findings and limits, study-wide: Twins' excess sharing was less marked for out-of-frame beta sequences.

This clonotype was observed a handful of times. The target antigen is unknown. Template switching introduced a universal primer site, and the cDNA bore unique molecular identifiers. TCRdb re-called the 5' RACE reads with MiXCR, one entry per CDR3 protein. This table holds 600,000 to 700,000 distinct CDR3 sequences, over 20% found once. From germline, CDR1 is SQVTM and CDR2 ANQGSEA. This CDR3 comprises 12 residues. The junction had 2 bases not matched to a gene; V was cut back by 5 bases and J by 4 bases. This sample was also put to use in a study of T cells expressing NK-cell markers. From that report: Dominant NKG2C+ clonotype frequencies of about 1.0-7.0% of CD8+ T cells were measured in over 5 donors. There were a few donors in whom these clonotypes also led the CD3+CD56-NKG2C+ fraction.

The origin of this receptor is a woman between 18 and 29 years old in good health. The chain links TRBV29-1 to TRBJ2-3; 8 bases map to TRBD1. Sequenced: PBMCs. The CDR3 sequence: CSVLDRADTQYF. For the CDR3, the DNA is TGCAGCGTTCTGGACAGGGCAGATACGCAGTATTTT.